The 25 T cell receptor beta chains in this list originate from one sample, sequenced in a study of human T cells and chemical hapten exposure (dated by TCRdb to 2020 to 2022). The library was generated by RACE. The instrument given in TCRdb is NextSeq 500. TCRdb ran its own pipeline on the public reads, namely fastp trimming at Q25 and MiXCR clone calling, and kept in-frame beta chains. Rows are unified per CDR3 protein, each entry keeping the most common DNA and genes. This sample holds some 74,000 distinct CDR3 sequences; 10% to 15% were observed only once. The biggest ten clones account for under 6% of the sample. The sample's time point label, decoded: patch test 3, about 24 weeks after DPC sensitization. The sample's treatment or condition label is to be understood as: therapeutic diphenylcyclopropenone sensitization with weekly scalp DPC. Sequenced material: whole blood, taken in connection with sensitization to the hapten diphenylcyclopropenone (DPC). The receptors originated from a woman in her forties or fifties with alopecia areata. Some clones in this sample may be carry-over from other donors' samples.

This clonotype was seen more than once but under ten times. The V and J genes are TRBV21-1 and TRBJ2-3; the table's D call, TRBD1, has no DNA check behind it. TRBV21-1 is a known pseudogene. The CDR3 is 14 amino acids. CDR3 loop: CASSSGQSTDTQYF. The CDR3 nucleotides read TGTGCCAGCAGCTCGGGACAGTCAACAGATACGCAGTATTTT.

The chain uses TRBV15 and TRBJ1-3; a weak D match, TRBD1 (6 bases). V was pared by 0 bases and J by 2 bases, with 14 bases between. Germline lookup yields CDR1 LNHNV and CDR2 YYDKDF (reference sequence). CDR3 length: 17 amino acids. This CDR3 is CATSRDHGGQPGNTIYF. CDR3 DNA: TGTGCCACCAGCAGAGATCACGGAGGACAGCCTGGAAACACCATATATTTT.

The chain is built from TRBV6-5 and TRBJ2-5; TRBD1 matches at 9 bases. The CDR3 totals 16 residues. The germline V gene has CDR1 MNHEY and CDR2 SVGAGI. V shed 5 bases, J shed 5 bases, and the junction held 12 bases outside the gene matches. The CDR3, as DNA: TGTGCCAGCAGTCGATCCGGGACAGGGACTATGGAGACCCAGTACTTC. Translating it yields CASSRSGTGTMETQYF.

V gene TRBV30 combines with J gene TRBJ1-1; D unclear. V was clipped by 3 bases and J by 1 base, with 9 bases between them. Germline values: CDR1 GTSNPN, CDR2 SVGIG (reference sequence). The length of the CDR3 is 13 residues. This CDR3 reads CAWRVSPNTEAFF. DNA for the CDR3: TGTGCCTGGAGGGTCAGCCCGAACACTGAAGCTTTCTTT.

This clonotype was seen a handful of times. The chain uses TRBV6-5 and TRBJ2-5, with 7 bases aligning to TRBD1. The CDR3 length is 15 residues. Germline loops: CDR1 MNHEY, CDR2 SVGAGI. Trimming at V came to 5 bases and at J to 1 base, leaving 7 bases not matched to a gene. The CDR3 loop reads CASSHRGASQETQYF. In nucleotides, the CDR3 is TGTGCCAGCAGTCACAGGGGCGCTAGCCAAGAGACCCAGTACTTC.

This clonotype was found many times. This chain uses TRBV20-1 with TRBJ2-1; TRBD2 aligns across 10 bases. Germline lookup yields CDR1 DFQATT and CDR2 SNEGSKA (reference sequence). The CDR3 runs to 15 residues. V lost 5 bases, J lost 4 bases, and 8 bases stayed unmatched. The CDR3 nucleotides read TGCAGTGCTGGATCGCGGACTAGCGGATACAATGAGCAGTTCTTC. Translated, it gives CSAGSRTSGYNEQFF.

This clonotype has ten or more counts. This chain's CDR3 is CASSQGRSNEQFF. The CDR3 nucleotides are TGTGCCAGCAGCCAAGGCAGGAGCAATGAGCAGTTCTTC. The rearrangement uses TRBV5-4 and TRBJ2-1; D remains unclear. Germline CDR1 is SGHNT and CDR2 is YYREEE (reference sequence). V shed 4 bases and J shed 6 bases, with 11 bases lying between them. CDR3 length equals 13 residues. The full variable domain, completed using reference TRBV5-4 and TRBJ2-1, is ETGVTQSPTHLIKTRGQQVTLRCSSQSGHNTVSWYQQALGQGPQFIFQYYREEENGRGNFPPRFSGLQFPNYSSELNVNALELDDSALYLCASSQGRSNEQFFGPGTRLTVL.

The sample holds many counts of this clonotype. This chain joins TRBV18 and TRBJ2-5; unclear D gene. This CDR3 is built from 12 residues. Trimming removed 3 bases at V and 9 bases at J, with 11 bases between. Germline values: CDR1 KGHSH, CDR2 LQKENI. DNA for the CDR3: TGTGCCAGCTCACCTGAGGTGGGATCCCAGTACTTC. It encodes CASSPEVGSQYF.

This clonotype was found a few times. The chain couples TRBV10-3 to TRBJ1-1, with 8 bases fitting TRBD1. This CDR3 comprises 15 residues. The J segment lost 6 bases and the V segment lost 4 bases, leaving 10 bases of the junction unmatched. Germline V gene lookup returns CDR1 ENHRY and CDR2 SYGVKD. The chain's CDR3 is CAISGPGQGNAEAFF. DNA of the CDR3: TGTGCCATCAGTGGACCTGGACAGGGAAACGCTGAAGCTTTCTTT.

The chain joins TRBV28 to TRBJ2-5; the D is unclear. This CDR3 region has 11 residues. Per germline, CDR1 MDHEN and CDR2 SYDVKM. CDR3: CALGNSETQYF. The CDR3 region has the DNA TGTGCACTGGGAAATAGCGAGACCCAGTACTTC.

This clonotype came up many times. The chain couples TRBV3-1 to TRBJ2-2; tentatively, D is TRBD2 (5 bases). The CDR3 is 17 amino acids. The V gene's germline CDR1 is LGHDT and CDR2 YNNKEL (reference sequence). The germline V and J ends were trimmed by 0 bases and 6 bases, with 17 bases remaining between them. CDR3 sequence reads: CASSQDLVGDVPGELFF. In nucleotides, the CDR3 is TGTGCCAGCAGCCAAGATCTAGTGGGAGATGTTCCCGGGGAGCTGTTTTTT.

Only a few counts were recorded for this clonotype. The chain recombines TRBV10-3 with TRBJ2-7, with D unresolved. Trimming shortened V by 2 bases and J by 4 bases, and 3 bases separated the two germline ends. Germline CDR1 ENHRY, CDR2 SYGVKD. CDR3 length: 11 residues. This CDR3 is CAISEGYEQYF. CDR3 bases: TGTGCCATCAGTGAGGGGTACGAGCAGTACTTC.

The table lists this clonotype with many counts. This chain joins TRBV7-8 and TRBJ2-3, with 7 bases matching TRBD2. The V gene end was trimmed by 5 bases and the J gene end by 2 bases; junction bases not matched to a gene: 13. The germline gives CDR1 SGHVS, CDR2 FQNEAQ. The CDR3 covers 17 residues. The CDR3 sequence is CASSPDLGGYYTDTQYF. DNA of the CDR3: TGTGCCAGCAGCCCGGACTTGGGAGGGTATTACACAGATACGCAGTATTTT.

This clonotype was detected only once. V gene TRBV29-1 combines with J gene TRBJ1-1; D is ambiguous. The CDR3 extends over 13 amino acids. From germline, CDR1 is SQVTM and CDR2 ANQGSEA. V lost 4 bases and J lost 0, with 9 bases in between. For the CDR3, the DNA is TGCAGCGTTGCTTACCAGCTGAACACTGAAGCTTTCTTT. Protein sequence: CSVAYQLNTEAFF. Full variable domain (outside the CDR3, taken from reference TRBV29-1 and TRBJ1-1): SAVISQKPSRDICQRGTSLTIQCQVDSQVTMMFWYRQQPGQSLTLIATANQGSEATYESGFVIDKFPISRPNLTFSTLTVSNMSPEDSSIYLCSVAYQLNTEAFFGQGTRLTVV.

In the case of this clonotype: A much larger clone lies one base from this, so it may be a read error. V is TRBV6-6 and J is TRBJ2-6; the match to TRBD1 covers 8 bases. Germline V gives CDR1 MNHNY, CDR2 SVGAGI (reference sequence). The CDR3 contains 17 residues. The CDR3 nucleotides read TGTGCCAGCAGTTATAGGACAGGGAGCTCTGGGGCCAACGCCCTGACTTTC. Translated, it gives CASSYRTGSSGANALTF.

The V gene is TRBV11-2, the J gene TRBJ2-7, with D unclear. Germline V gives CDR1 SGHAT, CDR2 FQNNGV. V lost 3 bases to trimming and J lost 7 bases, with 13 bases between them. The CDR3 length is 13 residues. The CDR3 bases are TGTGCCAGCAGCTTGGTTACAGTGGGAGAGCAGTACTTC. Translating gives CASSLVTVGEQYF.

Only a few counts were recorded for this clonotype. V is TRBV7-9 and J is TRBJ2-7, with TRBD2 matching 8 bases. The CDR3 totals 14 residues. J lost 3 bases, V lost 2 bases, and 3 bases had no gene match. Germline V gene lookup returns CDR1 SEHNR and CDR2 FQNEAQ (reference sequence). CDR3 sequence (DNA): TGTGCCAGCAGCTTAAGCGGGAGTTACTACGAGCAGTACTTC. It encodes CASSLSGSYYEQYF.

In this sample, this clonotype turned up many times. The DNA for the CDR3 is TGTGCCACCAACGAGGGAGGGCCGAAAACAGGGGAGCTGTTTTTT. It translates to CATNEGGPKTGELFF. The chain combines TRBV6-2 or TRBV6-3 with TRBJ2-2; 7 bases agree with TRBD2. The CDR3 extends over 15 amino acids. Germline loops: CDR1 MNHEY, CDR2 SVGEGT. Losses at the gene ends were 10 bases for V and 8 bases for J; bases not matched to a gene: 16.

This clonotype occurred many times. This rearrangement joins TRBV20-1 to TRBJ2-1; D not certain. Per germline, CDR1 DFQATT and CDR2 SNEGSKA (reference sequence). The V and J ends lost 3 bases and 2 bases respectively, with 17 bases between them. This CDR3 region has 16 residues. The CDR3: CSARGSVTGPYNEQFF. CDR3 bases: TGCAGTGCTAGGGGATCTGTGACGGGCCCCTACAATGAGCAGTTCTTC.

This clonotype occurred a few times. The rearrangement uses TRBV28 and TRBJ1-4; TRBD1 matches 8 bases. This CDR3 comprises 16 residues. The J segment lost 8 bases and the V segment lost 6 bases, leaving 14 bases of the junction unmatched. The germline V gene has CDR1 MDHEN and CDR2 SYDVKM. The CDR3 region has the DNA TGTGCCAGCAGCACCTCTGGACAGGGAGGAATGGAAAAACTGTTTTTT. It specifies CASSTSGQGGMEKLFF.

This clonotype showed up many times. The gene calls are TRBV20-1 and TRBJ2-1; D might be TRBD2 (5 bases). Trimming shortened V by 6 bases and J by 8 bases, and 20 bases separated the two germline ends. Germline values: CDR1 DFQATT, CDR2 SNEGSKA (reference sequence). The CDR3 covers 14 residues. The DNA of the CDR3 is TGCAGTGCCCCGACCAAATCGAGTAGCGATGAGCAGTTCTTC. This encodes CSAPTKSSSDEQFF.

This rearrangement joins TRBV9 to TRBJ2-2; D gene unclear. The germline V gene encodes CDR1 SGDLS and CDR2 YYNGEE. Trimming left V 0 bases short and J 9 bases short, with 12 bases between. The CDR3 covers 14 residues. In DNA, the CDR3 is TGTGCCAGCAGCGTAGCTGCGGTCAACCGGGAGCTGTTTTTT. This translates into CASSVAAVNRELFF.

Here the CDR3 DNA reads TGTGCCAGCAGCCCCTCTCGGGGGTTCTACGAGCAGTACTTC. It encodes CASSPSRGFYEQYF. V usage is TRBV3-1 and J usage is TRBJ2-7; weak D call: TRBD2 (6 bases). The CDR3 totals 14 residues. V gave up 4 bases and J gave up 3 bases, with 13 bases separating them. Germline V gives CDR1 LGHDT, CDR2 YNNKEL (reference sequence).

This chain uses TRBV3-1 with TRBJ2-3; D is ambiguous. The CDR3 runs to 11 residues. From germline, CDR1 is LGHDT and CDR2 YNNKEL (reference sequence). Trimming removed 4 bases from V and 5 bases from J, with 4 bases in between. As DNA, the CDR3 is TGTGCCAGCAGCCGCGGAGATACGCAGTATTTT. It specifies CASSRGDTQYF.

This clonotype showed up just a few times. The rearrangement uses TRBV20-1 and TRBJ2-1; 10 bases fit TRBD2. The CDR3 runs 17 residues. The trim removed 0 bases at V and 4 bases at J, leaving 9 bases unmatched. CDR1 is DFQATT, CDR2 SNEGSKA, per germline (reference sequence). CDR3 amino acids: CSARDRRAGGPYNEQFF. As DNA, the CDR3 is TGCAGTGCTAGAGATAGGAGAGCGGGAGGGCCTTACAATGAGCAGTTCTTC.